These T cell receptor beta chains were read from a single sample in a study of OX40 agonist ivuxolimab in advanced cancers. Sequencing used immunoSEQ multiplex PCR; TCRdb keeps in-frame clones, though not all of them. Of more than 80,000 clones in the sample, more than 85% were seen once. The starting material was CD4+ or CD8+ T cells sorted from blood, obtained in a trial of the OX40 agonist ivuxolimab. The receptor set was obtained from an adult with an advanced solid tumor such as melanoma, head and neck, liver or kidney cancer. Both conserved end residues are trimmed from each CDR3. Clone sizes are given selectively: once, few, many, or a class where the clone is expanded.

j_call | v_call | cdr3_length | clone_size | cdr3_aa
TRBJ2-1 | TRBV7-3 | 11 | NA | ASSGGTYNEQF
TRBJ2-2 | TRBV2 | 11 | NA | ASSPRGPGELF
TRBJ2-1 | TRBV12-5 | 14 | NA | ASGWRGRSSYNEQF
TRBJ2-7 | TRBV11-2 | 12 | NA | ASSPSGVGYEQY
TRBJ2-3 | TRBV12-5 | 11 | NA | ASGPGRADTQY
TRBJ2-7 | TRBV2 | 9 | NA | ASSEAWEQY
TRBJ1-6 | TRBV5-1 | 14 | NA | ASSPLGDSRRSPLH
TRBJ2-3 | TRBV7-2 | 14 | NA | ASSLAPLAATDTQY
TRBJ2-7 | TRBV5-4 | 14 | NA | ASSLTGDPATYEQY
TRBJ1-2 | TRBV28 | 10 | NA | ASSLSGYGYT
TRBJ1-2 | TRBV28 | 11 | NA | ASSSSGFYGYT
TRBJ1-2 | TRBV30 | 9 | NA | AFRQGDGYT
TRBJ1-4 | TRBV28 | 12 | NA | ASREQGGMEKLF
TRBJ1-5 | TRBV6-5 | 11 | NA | ASSYVSNQPQH
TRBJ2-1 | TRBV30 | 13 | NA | AWSVRRGYNNEQF
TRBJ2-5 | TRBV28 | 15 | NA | ASSRFGLAGGQETQY
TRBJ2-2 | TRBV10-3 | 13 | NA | AISRGHSNTGELF
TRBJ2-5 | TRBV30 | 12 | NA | AWSVQPTQETQY
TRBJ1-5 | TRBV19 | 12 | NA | ASSIFYTNQPQH
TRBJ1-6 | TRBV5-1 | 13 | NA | ASSRQPGQNSPLH
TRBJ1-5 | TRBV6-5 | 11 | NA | ASSYVVNQPQH
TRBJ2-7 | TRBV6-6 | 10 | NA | ASRGGPYEQY
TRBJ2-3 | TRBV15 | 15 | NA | ATSSTLLAGGPDTQY
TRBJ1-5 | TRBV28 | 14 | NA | ASQVRDRAADQPQH
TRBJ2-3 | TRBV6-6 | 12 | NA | ASSYPGGTDTQY
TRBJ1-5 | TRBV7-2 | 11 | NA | ASSTQGYQPQH
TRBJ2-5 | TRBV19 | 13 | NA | ASSIGSRGGETQY
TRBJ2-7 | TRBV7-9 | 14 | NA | ASSLGGVTSSYEQY
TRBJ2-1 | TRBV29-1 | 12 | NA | SVLGTGSYNEQF
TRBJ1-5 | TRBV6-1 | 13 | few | ASSLQGWGNQPQH
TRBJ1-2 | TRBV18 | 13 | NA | ASSPVGDANYGYT
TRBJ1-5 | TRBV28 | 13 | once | ASSLGTGINQPQH
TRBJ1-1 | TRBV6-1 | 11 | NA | ASSVTADTEAF
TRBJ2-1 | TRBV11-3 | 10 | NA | ASSLGTTQQF
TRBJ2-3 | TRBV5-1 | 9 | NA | ASSNTDTQY
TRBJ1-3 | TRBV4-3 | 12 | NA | ASSQDAFGNTIY
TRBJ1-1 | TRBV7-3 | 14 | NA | ASSLTRAGGNTEAF
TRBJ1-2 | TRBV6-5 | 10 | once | ASTQGSGGYT
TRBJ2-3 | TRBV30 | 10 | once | AWSLSTDTQY
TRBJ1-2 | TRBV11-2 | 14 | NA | ASILGGRGSNYGYT
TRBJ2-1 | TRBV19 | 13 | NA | ASSMVGRGNDEQF
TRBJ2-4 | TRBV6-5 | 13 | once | ASSYGLVSGNIQY
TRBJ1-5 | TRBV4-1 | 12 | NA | ASSQANTHQPQH
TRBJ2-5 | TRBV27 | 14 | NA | ASSLMGRKSQETQY
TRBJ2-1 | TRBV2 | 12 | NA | ASTGASSYNEQF
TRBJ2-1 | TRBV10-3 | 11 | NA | AINDGGDNEQF
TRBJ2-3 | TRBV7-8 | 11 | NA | ASSAHPTDTQY
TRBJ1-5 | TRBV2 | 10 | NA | ATRQANQPQH